The T cell receptor (beta chain) described here comes from a study of tissue T cells after allogeneic stem cell transplantation (dated 2022 in TCRdb). Looking at the study overall: The study profiled TCR beta repertoires in many tissues obtained from research autopsies of patients with and without GVHD, and also in mouse models of GVHD. The human arm was conducted as a prospective observational study, and neither blinding nor randomization was performed.

The method was the immunoSEQ multiplex PCR assay. TCRbeta CDR3 sequencing was done by Adaptive Biotechnologies at survey depth, reporting CDR3 sequences, V/J genes, productive frequency and template counts. Amplification of TCR beta CDR3 regions started from genomic DNA instead of RNA. Per the source publication's procedure: Pairwise repertoire overlap between tissues was quantified with Jensen-Shannon divergence, where 1 means complete divergence and 0 identical. Tissues were clustered by single-linkage agglomerative hierarchical clustering of pairwise JSD values and displayed as dendrograms. GLIPH2 was run on all patient samples with simulation_depth 1000, kmer_min_depth 3, cdr3_length_cutoff 8, keeping groups with more than two unique CDR3s. In a standardized tissue-overlap score, Jaccard GLIPH-group overlap across patients was extrapolated to a standard repertoire size of 1000 clones. Linear mixed-effect models, with tissue as a fixed effect and individual as a random effect, were used to test how diversity related to clinical or experimental variables. TCRdb carries this immuneACCESS record with in-frame sequences only. Its versions omit some clonotypes, under half of them owing to an unresolved V gene in the studies checked, with the rest unexplained. The V and J calls and clone size were taken over from that table, and D and trimming were inferred from the DNA. Counted in this sample were some 19,000 clones; 60% to 80% of them appeared once. The ten largest make up about 0.41% of the sample.

The CDR3 covers 14 residues, taking in both the cysteine and the phenylalanine. The 39 bases shown cover part of the CDR3, and their frame starts at base 1. The germline V gene (reference sequence) gives CDR1 as FNHDT and CDR2 as SITEND. Deletion took 2 bases off V and 0 bases off J, with a span of 7 bases between the germline ends. Paper-wide results and their limitations: Blood and spleen T cells captured only a limited portion of the TCR repertoire detected in tissues, in both patients and mice. Within patients, how anatomically similar tissues were was a major factor shaping TCR repertoire composition, regardless of disease or transplant status. The study did not determine which tissue TCRs were alloreactive or antigen-specific, and some clones might have been persisting host cells. The patient cohort was small and clinically heterogeneous, and sampling depth was acknowledged as a limitation. Only a few T cell clones appeared in more than one patient, yet motif-based clustering showed tissue-specific repertoire signatures that were shared between patients.

As for this clone: No cognate antigen has been identified for it. Throughout, gene names and germline sequences are given for the mouse. Read sequence stops 1 residue before the CDR3 end, and the germline J gene provides the missing end. The sample contains more than one DNA sequence encoding this CDR3.

This sequence uses TRBV19 and TRBJ2-5; no D gene can be assigned with confidence. This TCR derives from a female BALB/c mouse in good health. This line of mice carries MHC haplotype H2-d. Sequenced input: blood. The CDR3 in this case is CASSIGGNQDTQYF. CDR3 DNA (partial): TGTGCCAGCAGTATCGGTGGGAACCAAGACACCCAGTAC.